This T cell receptor (beta chain) appears in the sequencing data of a study of T cell responses to AZD1222 COVID-19 vaccine (dated by TCRdb to the early 2020s). With respect to the entire study: Because spike-specific TCR depth and breadth did not differ between the two schedules, AZD1222 recipients who got a second dose at roughly 4 weeks were pooled with those who got a second dose at roughly 12 weeks. A total of about 250 trial participants underwent TCR sequencing, of whom about 210 had received two doses of AZD1222 and approximately 25 had received two doses of the MenACWY control vaccine. Trial participants were enrolled by age into 18-55, 56-69 and 70-plus year subgroups, with roughly 150, 30 and 60 TCR-sequenced participants respectively.

As concerns this clone: The antigen it binds to is not known. Base qualities are not recorded, but no much larger clone differs from it by a single base.

The CDR3 regions of human TCRbeta chains were analyzed by immunosequencing. As for how the authors treated the data: Repertoire TCRs were matched against a reference library of SARS-CoV-2-specific TCRs generated with the MIRA antigen-specificity platform. Breadth was defined as the fraction of unique TCRs that were SARS-CoV-2-associated, and depth was defined as the fraction of total T cells that were SARS-CoV-2-associated. Using the MIRA data, each spike-specific TCR was assigned both to the spike region to which the TCR was reactive and to a CD4 or CD8 class. Log10-transformed breadth and depth values were compared by one-way ANOVA with Sidak's multiple comparisons tests. TCRdb retrieved this table from immuneACCESS and kept in-frame rearrangements only. Not all clones are present; in checked studies, unresolved V genes account for under half, and no reason is known for the remainder. V, J and clone size were drawn from that table, and D and trimming were deduced from the DNA. The table for this sample lists about 130,000 clones; about 93% of them were counted only once. Under 6.5% of the sample is held by the ten biggest clonotypes.

Broad study findings and their caveats: Because no day 14 peak-response samples were available, the repertoires could be characterized only after the peak T cell response. Spike-specific TCR breadth and depth rose significantly after two AZD1222 doses compared with day 0 and with MenACWY recipients. The 56-69-year group was small, and its depth increase did not reach significance, likely because of low power. Reportedly, close to half of the unique spike-specific TCRs recognized epitopes lying outside the regions that are mutated in the B.1.351 and B.1.1.7 variants. Only six AZD1222 recipients were SARS-CoV-2 seropositive at baseline, limiting conclusions about previously exposed vaccinees. Participants were mostly white British, with more females than males. The authors suggested clonal diversity may have been underestimated. The vaccine-associated CD4 TCRs covered the entire spike protein, and the dominant responses fell in regions 160-218 and 743-854.

Per the publication, the time point label means: baseline before first vaccination. Samples from vaccinated people were obtained from the UK trials COV001 and COV002, which included a single-blind randomized controlled phase 2/3 trial of AZD1222 (ChAdOx1 nCoV-19) in healthy adults. For TCRbeta chain sequencing, PBMC samples from trial participants were taken at day 0 and at day 28 after the second dose. The CDR3, cysteine through phenylalanine, is 12 amino acids long. Only CDR3 DNA is held: 36 bases, read in frame from base 1. The trim is 3 bases for V and 1 base for J, with a gap of 4 bases between the germline ends.

The sequence is built from TRBV5-3 and TRBJ1-1, with no D gene named confidently. TRBV5-3 counts as an open reading frame of uncertain function. The source is an adult in good health. This specimen consisted of peripheral blood, obtained on day 0 of AZD1222 vaccination. The nucleotides read TGTGCCAGAAGCTGGGGGAACACTGAAGCTTTCTTT. It codes for CARSWGNTEAFF.